Sequencing of this T cell receptor beta chain was carried out in a study of T cells after yellow fever vaccination. Notes on the study in general: Subsequent to the booster, the majority of primary-vaccination clones reappeared (around 96% CD4, around 90% CD8). Weaker overall, the secondary response nonetheless peaked faster (day 5 versus 15).

Each CDR3 protein gets one entry after TCRdb re-called the 5' RACE reads with MiXCR. Among some 320,000 distinct CDR3 sequences, around 8.6% were seen once, and the ten largest hold approximately 3.5%. Trimming left V 2 bases short and J 0 bases short, with 16 bases between. Germline lookup yields CDR1 LGHNA and CDR2 YSLEER. This CDR3 is 17 amino acids long. The sample holds a few counts of this clonotype. The antigen is unknown. V gene TRBV4-3 combines with J gene TRBJ1-2; D unresolved. This specimen was CD4+ T cells sorted from PBMCs, taken 5 days after the yellow fever booster vaccination. The receptor's source is a man in his late teens or twenties who received the YFV17D yellow fever vaccine. CDR3 DNA: TGCGCCAGCAGCCAATGGTATAGGATGCAAGCTAACTATGGCTACACCTTC. Encoded protein: CASSQWYRMQANYGYTF.